This passage covers 32 T cell receptor beta chains from one sample sequenced in a study of OX40 agonist ivuxolimab in advanced cancers. This table comes from immunoSEQ multiplex PCR, and its TCRdb copy is limited to in-frame clones, with some not included. This sample has around 62,000 clones, with about 88% found just once. The starting material was CD4+ or CD8+ T cells sorted from blood, obtained in a trial of the OX40 agonist ivuxolimab. These receptors were obtained from an adult with an advanced solid tumor such as melanoma, head and neck, liver or kidney cancer.

The gene calls are TRBV7-2 and TRBJ2-3; 8 nucleotides line up with TRBD1. V dropped 5 bases and J dropped 8; count of bases not matched to a gene: 21. CDR1 SGHTA and CDR2 FQGNSA come from the germline V gene. The CDR3 has 18 residues. The CDR3 nucleotides are TGTGCCAGCAGCACCTCGGACAGGGCCCCCGGCAGGTCCGGTACGCAGTATTTT. Its protein product is CASSTSDRAPGRSGTQYF. The whole variable domain, remainder taken from reference TRBV7-2 and TRBJ2-3, is GAGVSQSPSNKVTEKGKDVELRCDPISGHTALYWYRQSLGQGLEFLIYFQGNSAPDKSGLPSDRFSAERTGGSVSTLTIQRTQQEDSAVYLCASSTSDRAPGRSGTQYFGPGTRLTVL.

J is TRBJ2-7 and V is TRBV5-1; D possibly corresponds to TRBD1 (5 bases). The V end was cut by 0 bases, the J end by 3 bases, with 13 bases between. The CDR3 extends over 15 amino acids. Germline-derived CDR1 and CDR2 are SGHRS and YFSETQ. The CDR3: CASSLVPGRDYEQYF. The CDR3 nucleotides read TGCGCCAGCAGCTTGGTACCCGGCAGGGACTACGAGCAGTACTTC.

The chain joins TRBV5-1 to TRBJ2-7; no definite D call. V gave up 3 bases and J gave up 0 bases, with 10 bases separating them. Per the germline V gene, CDR1 is SGHRS and CDR2 is YFSETQ. This CDR3 contains 14 residues. The CDR3 DNA follows: TGCGCCAGCAGCTACGACTCAAGCTCCTACGAGCAGTACTTC. Translation gives CASSYDSSSYEQYF.

The genes are TRBV19 and TRBJ1-2; D ambiguous. Germline CDR1 LNHDA, CDR2 SQIVND (reference sequence). There are 13 residues in the CDR3. Deletions cut 1 base from V and 4 bases from J, with 7 bases between. In DNA form, the CDR3 reads TGTGCCAGTAGTATAGGGGTTGGCTATGGCTACACCTTC. This translates into CASSIGVGYGYTF.

The chain is built from TRBV11-3 and TRBJ2-5; D is perhaps TRBD1 (6 bases). This CDR3 comprises 14 residues. V shed 5 bases and J shed 3 bases, with 13 bases lying between them. The germline V gene encodes CDR1 SGHNT and CDR2 YENEEA. The CDR3 here is CASSVRGGEETQYF. As DNA, the CDR3 is TGTGCCAGCAGCGTCAGAGGGGGAGAAGAGACCCAGTACTTC.

This clone was picked up a small number of times. The chain links TRBV6-1 to TRBJ2-4; tentatively, D is TRBD2 (6 bases). Trimming took off 7 bases at V and 0 bases at J, with 16 bases between the two ends. The CDR3 extends over 16 amino acids. Per the germline V gene, CDR1 is MNHNS and CDR2 is SASEGT. CDR3 sequence reads: CASNDPGGIAKNIQYF. CDR3 in DNA: TGTGCCAGCAATGACCCCGGGGGAATAGCCAAAAACATTCAGTACTTC.

J is TRBJ2-3 and V is TRBV10-2; 10 nucleotides agree with TRBD2. The CDR3 length is 18 residues. Losses at the gene ends were 4 bases for V and 2 bases for J; bases not matched to a gene: 12. Germline V gene data show CDR1 as WSHSY and CDR2 as SAAADI. CDR3 in DNA: TGCGCCAGCAGTGGACGGACTAGCGGACTCAACCCCACAGATACGCAGTATTTT. It codes for CASSGRTSGLNPTDTQYF.

The J gene is TRBJ2-5, the V gene TRBV4-2; 7 bases are a match to TRBD2. After removal of 0 bases from V and 5 bases from J, the junction contained 18 bases not matched to a gene. The germline gives CDR1 LGHNA, CDR2 YNFKEQ. CDR3 length equals 19 residues. In nucleotides, the CDR3 is TGTGCCAGCAGCCAAGATGGTTCTAGCGGTGGGAATAGGTGGGAGACCCAGTACTTC. Its protein is CASSQDGSSGGNRWETQYF.

This clone has a single count. V usage is TRBV7-3 and J usage is TRBJ2-3; 8 positions match TRBD2. Germline assignment: CDR1 SGHTA and CDR2 FQGTGA. The CDR3 contains 15 residues. The junction had 9 bases not matched to a gene; V was cut back by 3 bases and J by 7 bases. CDR3 sequence: CASSFGTSAWNTQYF. CDR3 nucleotide sequence: TGTGCCAGCAGCTTTGGGACTAGTGCTTGGAATACGCAGTATTTT.

V gene TRBV5-5 combines with J gene TRBJ1-1, with TRBD1 as a possible D gene (6 bases). The germline CDR1 and CDR2 sequences are SGHKS and YYEKEE (reference sequence). V dropped 4 bases and J dropped 4 bases, with 11 bases sitting between them. The CDR3 consists of 13 residues. CDR3 DNA: TGTGCCAGCAGCCCCGGACAGACCACTGAAGCTTTCTTT. Protein: CASSPGQTTEAFF.

V is TRBV28 and J is TRBJ2-7, with 9 bases lining up with TRBD2. CDR3 size: 15 residues. V was clipped by 7 bases and J by 5 bases; unmatched bases: 12. The germline V gene encodes CDR1 MDHEN and CDR2 SYDVKM. The CDR3 reads CASKMVTSGGNEQYF. CDR3 nucleotide sequence: TGTGCCAGCAAAATGGTCACAAGCGGGGGGAACGAGCAGTACTTC.

V usage is TRBV7-9 and J usage is TRBJ2-1; D gene unclear. The length of the CDR3 is 14 residues. V was clipped by 11 bases and J by 2 bases, with 16 bases between them. CDR1 and CDR2 from the germline V gene are SEHNR and FQNEAQ (reference sequence). Here the CDR3 reads CALGLPETYNEQFF. The CDR3 bases are TGTGCCCTGGGCCTACCAGAAACCTACAATGAGCAGTTCTTC.

The chain employs TRBV7-2 and TRBJ2-5, with D perhaps matching TRBD1 or TRBD2 (6 bases each). The CDR3 loop spans 14 amino acids. The V end lost 1 base, the J end lost 4 bases, and 10 bases lay between the germline ends. CDR1 is SGHTA and CDR2 is FQGNSA in the germline V gene. CDR3 bases: TGTGCCAGCAGCTTAGTAGGAGGGGGAGAGACCCAGTACTTC. Translated: CASSLVGGGETQYF.

This rearrangement joins TRBV6-5 to TRBJ1-1; D unclear. The CDR3 is 13 residues long. Germline CDR1 and CDR2: MNHEY and SVGAGI. The ends were cut back, 0 bases at V and 7 bases at J, with 9 bases in the middle. DNA of the CDR3: TGTGCCAGCAGTTACTCGTACAGCCTTGAAGCTTTCTTT. Translation gives CASSYSYSLEAFF.

This chain uses TRBV5-1 with TRBJ2-7; D may correspond to TRBD1 or TRBD2 (5 bases each). Germline assignment: CDR1 SGHRS and CDR2 YFSETQ. This CDR3 has 16 amino acids. Trimming took 3 bases from V and 0 from J, leaving 16 bases between them. DNA of the CDR3: TGCGCCAGCAGCTCGGGGCTCTCATCGAGCTCCTACGAGCAGTACTTC. Amino acid sequence: CASSSGLSSSSYEQYF.

This clone was seen a single time. This chain uses TRBV10-3 with TRBJ2-1, with 11 bases matching TRBD2. With 3 bases clipped from V and 6 bases from J, the junction kept 16 bases outside the gene matches. Germline CDR1 reads ENHRY; CDR2 reads SYGVKD. The CDR3 is made up of 19 amino acids. The CDR3 loop reads CAISEGPTGSSGRGNEQFF. The CDR3 bases are TGTGCCATCAGTGAAGGCCCTACAGGGAGTAGCGGGAGGGGCAATGAGCAGTTCTTC.

The DNA for the CDR3 is TGTGCCAGCAGTCGAGGGACTGAAGCTTTCTTT. Amino acids: CASSRGTEAFF. This chain connects TRBV28 to TRBJ1-1; D unclear. Trimming stripped 5 bases from V and 5 bases from J, with 6 bases between. The CDR3 is made up of 11 amino acids. Germline CDR1 and CDR2: MDHEN and SYDVKM.

This clone was seen only a few times. The chain combines TRBV2 with TRBJ2-7; 13 positions agree with TRBD2. J gave up 4 bases and V 6 bases, and 6 bases lay outside the gene matches. This CDR3 is built from 15 residues. The germline V gene encodes CDR1 SNHLY and CDR2 FYNNEI. The CDR3 region is CASRELAGGGYEQYF. CDR3 in DNA: TGTGCCAGCAGGGAACTAGCGGGAGGGGGATACGAGCAGTACTTC.

This clone was observed a single time. The chain couples TRBV28 to TRBJ2-2; D might be TRBD1 (5 bases). Germline V gene data show CDR1 as MDHEN and CDR2 as SYDVKM. The CDR3 spans 16 residues. Trimming shortened V by 5 bases and J by 3 bases, and 16 bases separated the two germline ends. CDR3 loop: CASSATPEGDTGELFF. The CDR3 DNA reads as TGTGCCAGCAGTGCGACCCCGGAAGGGGACACCGGGGAGCTGTTTTTT. Looking up the rest from reference TRBV28 and TRBJ2-2 gives the full variable domain: DVKVTQSSRYLVKRTGEKVFLECVQDMDHENMFWYRQDPGLGLRLIYFSYDVKMKEKGDIPEGYSVSREKKERFSLILESASTNQTSMYLCASSATPEGDTGELFFGEGSRLTVL.

This clone was seen a single time. This rearrangement joins TRBV19 to TRBJ1-5, with 8 bases matching TRBD1. CDR3 length: 17 amino acids. The J segment lost 9 bases and the V segment lost 5 bases, leaving 18 bases of the junction unmatched. Germline V gives CDR1 LNHDA, CDR2 SQIVND (reference sequence). The CDR3 spells CASSPLLLTGEGWPQHF. The CDR3 DNA reads TGTGCCAGTAGTCCGCTTTTGTTGACAGGGGAAGGATGGCCCCAGCATTTT.

This clone was seen a handful of times. CDR3 DNA: TGCAGCGTCCAGCGGGAGAGGAACACTGAAGCTTTCTTT. Residues: CSVQRERNTEAFF. The rearrangement joins TRBV29-1 to TRBJ1-1; D gene uncertain. The CDR3 consists of 13 residues. Trimming cost V 6 bases and J 1 base, with 12 bases left between them. Germline V gene sequence: CDR1 SQVTM, CDR2 ANQGSEA. Full variable domain (rest looked up from reference TRBV29-1 and TRBJ1-1): SAVISQKPSRDICQRGTSLTIQCQVDSQVTMMFWYRQQPGQSLTLIATANQGSEATYESGFVIDKFPISRPNLTFSTLTVSNMSPEDSSIYLCSVQRERNTEAFFGQGTRLTVV.

V and J are TRBV7-9 and TRBJ2-1; 7 bases align to TRBD2. The CDR3 runs to 13 residues. With V trimmed by 7 bases and J by 9 bases, 9 bases remained unmatched. Germline CDR1 and CDR2: SEHNR and FQNEAQ (reference sequence). This chain's CDR3 is CASNLAGAGEQFF. In DNA form, the CDR3 reads TGTGCCAGCAACCTGGCGGGAGCGGGTGAGCAGTTCTTC.

The chain carries TRBV18 and TRBJ1-1, with unresolved D. This CDR3 is built from 13 residues. V dropped 6 bases and J dropped 1 base, with 9 bases sitting between them. CDR1 and CDR2 (germline): KGHSH, LQKENI. CDR3 coding DNA: TGTGCCAGCTCCGACGGGCGGAACACTGAAGCTTTCTTT. This encodes CASSDGRNTEAFF.

CDR3 nucleotide sequence: TGTGCCAGCAGTGAAGACTTAAATCAGCCCCAGCATTTT. Encoded protein: CASSEDLNQPQHF. The genes are TRBV2 and TRBJ1-5; the D is unclear. Per germline, CDR1 SNHLY and CDR2 FYNNEI. The CDR3 consists of 13 residues. The ends were cut back, 1 base at V and 4 bases at J, with 5 bases in the middle. Combining the CDR3 with reference TRBV2 and TRBJ1-5 gives the whole variable domain EPEVTQTPSHQVTQMGQEVILRCVPISNHLYFYWYRQILGQKVEFLVSFYNNEISEKSEIFDDQFSVERPDGSNFTLKIRSTKLEDSAMYFCASSEDLNQPQHFGDGTRLSIL.

The CDR3 DNA follows: TGCAGCGTTCGGGCGTGGGGGGCAACTGGAAACACCATATATTTT. Translation gives CSVRAWGATGNTIYF. This chain links TRBV29-1 with TRBJ1-3; tentative D call: TRBD1 (6 bases). This CDR3 is 15 amino acids long. Deletions cut 5 bases from V and 2 bases from J, with 16 bases between. Germline CDR1 reads SQVTM; CDR2 reads ANQGSEA.

V and J are TRBV11-3 and TRBJ2-1; D is unclear. Germline loops: CDR1 SGHNT, CDR2 YENEEA. The CDR3 sequence is 18 residues long. V lost 4 bases and J 6 bases, leaving 25 bases between the germline ends. DNA for the CDR3: TGTGCCAGCAGCTATCTAGGCGTTGGGCTAGATTTGCGCAATGAGCAGTTCTTC. This sequence encodes CASSYLGVGLDLRNEQFF.

The rearrangement joins TRBV6-6 to TRBJ2-1; unclear D gene. V lost 0 bases, J lost 6 bases, and 6 bases lay in between. The CDR3 is 13 amino acids. The germline V gene has CDR1 MNHNY and CDR2 SVGAGI (reference sequence). CDR3 DNA sequence: TGTGCCAGCAGTTACTCAGTCGGCAATGAGCAGTTCTTC. Translation: CASSYSVGNEQFF.

In its sample, this clone was seen once. The chain couples TRBV4-1 to TRBJ1-4; weak D call: TRBD1 (6 bases). Germline CDR1 and CDR2: MGHRA and YSYEKL. The CDR3 spans 17 residues. V was cut by 0 bases and J by 8 bases, with 19 bases left in between. The CDR3 is CASSQDSARGLKEKLFF. For the CDR3, the DNA is TGCGCCAGCAGCCAAGATTCAGCGCGGGGGCTAAAGGAAAAACTGTTTTTT.

This chain uses TRBV14 with TRBJ2-3; no reliable D call. Per the germline V gene, CDR1 is SGHDN and CDR2 is FVKESK. The CDR3 is 18 residues long. V shed 2 bases and J shed 0 bases, with 18 bases lying between them. CDR3 amino acids: CASSQWPVEFSSTDTQYF. In nucleotides, the CDR3 is TGTGCCAGCAGCCAATGGCCTGTGGAGTTCTCGAGCACAGATACGCAGTATTTT.

This clone was counted a single time. The chain uses TRBV11-3 and TRBJ2-7; D could derive from TRBD1 or TRBD2 (5 bases each). The CDR3 loop spans 15 amino acids. Trimming took 1 base from V and 1 from J, leaving 11 bases between them. The V gene's germline CDR1 is SGHNT and CDR2 YENEEA. The CDR3, as DNA: TGTGCCAGCAGCTTAGTCTCGGGGCCATCCTACGAGCAGTACTTC. It codes for CASSLVSGPSYEQYF.

This clone was found once. The CDR3 sequence is CASSSRLAGVGTDTQYF. For the CDR3, the DNA is TGTGCCAGCAGCAGCCGACTAGCGGGAGTAGGCACAGATACGCAGTATTTT. This sequence joins TRBV11-3 and TRBJ2-3, with 12 nucleotides matching TRBD2. This CDR3 is built from 17 residues. V trimming: 5 bases; J trimming: 1 base; junction bases outside the gene matches: 7. Germline V gene lookup returns CDR1 SGHNT and CDR2 YENEEA.

The gene calls are TRBV5-6 and TRBJ2-5, with a tentative D call TRBD2 (6 bases). V was pared by 4 bases and J by 4 bases, with 17 bases between. This CDR3 region has 15 residues. Germline loops: CDR1 SGHDT, CDR2 YYEEEE. The CDR3 region is CASSPEAGSRETQYF. The CDR3 DNA reads as TGTGCCAGCAGCCCGGAGGCGGGAAGCCGAGAGACCCAGTACTTC.